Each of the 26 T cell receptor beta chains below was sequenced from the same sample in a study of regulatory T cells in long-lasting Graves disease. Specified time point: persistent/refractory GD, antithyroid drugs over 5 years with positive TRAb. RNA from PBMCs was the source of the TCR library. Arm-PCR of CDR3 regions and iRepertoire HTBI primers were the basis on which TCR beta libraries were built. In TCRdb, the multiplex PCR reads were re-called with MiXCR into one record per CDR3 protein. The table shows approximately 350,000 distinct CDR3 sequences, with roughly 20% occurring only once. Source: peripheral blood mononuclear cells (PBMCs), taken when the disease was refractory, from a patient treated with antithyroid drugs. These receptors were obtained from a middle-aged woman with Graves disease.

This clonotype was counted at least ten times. CDR3 DNA: TGTGCCAGCATCCTACGCCGGGCGAGGAATTCACCCCTCCACTTT. Translated: CASILRRARNSPLHF. The rearrangement uses TRBV28 and TRBJ1-6; D is uncertain. Germline CDR1 reads MDHEN; CDR2 reads SYDVKM. CDR3 length equals 15 residues. The germline V and J ends were trimmed by 7 bases and 7 bases, with 17 bases remaining between them.

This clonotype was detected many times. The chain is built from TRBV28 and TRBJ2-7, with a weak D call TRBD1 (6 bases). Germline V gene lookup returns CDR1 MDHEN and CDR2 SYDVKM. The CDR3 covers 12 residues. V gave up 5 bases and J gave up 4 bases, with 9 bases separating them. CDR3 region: CASSITGYEQYF. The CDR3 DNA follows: TGTGCCAGCAGTATTACAGGGTACGAGCAGTACTTC.

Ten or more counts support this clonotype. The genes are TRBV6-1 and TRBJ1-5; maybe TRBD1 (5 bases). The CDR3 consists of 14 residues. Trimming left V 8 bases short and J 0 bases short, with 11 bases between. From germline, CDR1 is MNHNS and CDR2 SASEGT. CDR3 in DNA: TGTGCCAGCCGTCGCGGGGGTAGCAATCAGCCCCAGCATTTT. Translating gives CASRRGGSNQPQHF.

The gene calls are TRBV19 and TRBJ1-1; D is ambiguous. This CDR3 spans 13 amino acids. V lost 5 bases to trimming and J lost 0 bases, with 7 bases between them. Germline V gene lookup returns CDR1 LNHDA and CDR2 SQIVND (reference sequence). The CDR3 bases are TGTGCCAGTAGTTGGTCGGTGAACACTGAAGCTTTCTTT. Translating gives CASSWSVNTEAFF.

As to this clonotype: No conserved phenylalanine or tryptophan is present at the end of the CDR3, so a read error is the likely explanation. In DNA form, the CDR3 reads TGCGCCAGCAGCATTGCCCGCTCCTATAATTCACCCCTCCACCTT. This sequence encodes CASSIARSYNSPLHL. The chain uses TRBV5-1 and TRBJ1-6; D not certain. The CDR3 contains 15 residues. V dropped 4 bases and J dropped 0 bases, with 8 bases sitting between them. Germline loops: CDR1 SGHRS, CDR2 YFSETQ.

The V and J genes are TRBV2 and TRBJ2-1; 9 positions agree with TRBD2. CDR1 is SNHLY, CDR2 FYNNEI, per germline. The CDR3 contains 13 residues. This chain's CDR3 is CVREREDHNEQFF. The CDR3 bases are TGTGTCCGAGAGCGGGAGGACCACAATGAGCAGTTCTTC.

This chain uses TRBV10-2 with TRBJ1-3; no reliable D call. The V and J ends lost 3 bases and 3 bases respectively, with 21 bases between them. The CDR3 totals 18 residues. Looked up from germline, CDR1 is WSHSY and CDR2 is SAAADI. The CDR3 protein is CASSDRLPVLSDGNTIYF. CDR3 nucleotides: TGCGCCAGCAGTGACCGGCTCCCGGTTCTCTCTGATGGAAACACCATATATTTT.

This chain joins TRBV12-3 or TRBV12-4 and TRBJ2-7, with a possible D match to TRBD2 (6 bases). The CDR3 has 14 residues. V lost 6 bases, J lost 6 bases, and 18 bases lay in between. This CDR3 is CASSPDALASEQYF. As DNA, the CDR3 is TGTGCCAGCAGCCCTGACGCACTAGCCTCCGAGCAGTACTTC.

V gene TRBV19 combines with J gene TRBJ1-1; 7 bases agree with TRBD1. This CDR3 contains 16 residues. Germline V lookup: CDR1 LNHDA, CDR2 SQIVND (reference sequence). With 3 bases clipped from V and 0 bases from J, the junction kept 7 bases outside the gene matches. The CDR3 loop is CASSMRTGRMNTEAFF. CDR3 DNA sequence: TGTGCCAGTAGTATGAGGACAGGTAGGATGAACACTGAAGCTTTCTTT. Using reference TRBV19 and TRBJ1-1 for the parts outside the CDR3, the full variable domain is DGGITQSPKYLFRKEGQNVTLSCEQNLNHDAMYWYRQDPGQGLRLIYYSQIVNDFQKGDIAEGYSVSREKKESFPLTVTSAQKNPTAFYLCASSMRTGRMNTEAFFGQGTRLTVV.

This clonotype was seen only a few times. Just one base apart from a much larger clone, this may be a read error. CDR3 sequence reads: CASRRTGTRNTGELSF. Written as DNA, the CDR3 is TGTGCCAGCAGGCGGACCGGGACTAGAAACACCGGGGAGCTGTCTTTT. The gene calls are TRBV6-1 and TRBJ2-2, with TRBD2 matching 8 bases. The CDR3 is made up of 16 amino acids. Germline loops: CDR1 MNHNS, CDR2 SASEGT.

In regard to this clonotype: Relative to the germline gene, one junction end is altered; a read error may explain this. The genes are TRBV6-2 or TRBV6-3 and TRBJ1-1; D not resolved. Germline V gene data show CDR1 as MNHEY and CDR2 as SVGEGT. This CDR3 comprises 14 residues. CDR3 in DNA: TGTGCCAGCAAACTAGAGCCCATGAACACTGAAGCTCTCTTT. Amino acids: CASKLEPMNTEALF.

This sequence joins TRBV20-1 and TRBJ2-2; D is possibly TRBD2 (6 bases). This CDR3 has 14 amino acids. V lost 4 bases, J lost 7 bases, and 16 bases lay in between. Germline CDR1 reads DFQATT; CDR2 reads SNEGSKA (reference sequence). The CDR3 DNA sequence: TGCAGTGCTAACGGGGGTTCGGTGGTCGGGGAGCTGTTTTTT. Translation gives CSANGGSVVGELFF.

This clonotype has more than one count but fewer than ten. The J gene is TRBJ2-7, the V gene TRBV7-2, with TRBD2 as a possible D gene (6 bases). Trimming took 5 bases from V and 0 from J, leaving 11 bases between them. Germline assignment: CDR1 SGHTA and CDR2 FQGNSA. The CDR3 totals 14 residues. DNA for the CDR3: TGTGCCAGCAGCCAAGGGGACTGCTCCTACGAGCAGTACTTC. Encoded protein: CASSQGDCSYEQYF. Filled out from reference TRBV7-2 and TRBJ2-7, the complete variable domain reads GAGVSQSPSNKVTEKGKDVELRCDPISGHTALYWYRQSLGQGLEFLIYFQGNSAPDKSGLPSDRFSAERTGGSVSTLTIQRTQQEDSAVYLCASSQGDCSYEQYFGPGTRLTVT.

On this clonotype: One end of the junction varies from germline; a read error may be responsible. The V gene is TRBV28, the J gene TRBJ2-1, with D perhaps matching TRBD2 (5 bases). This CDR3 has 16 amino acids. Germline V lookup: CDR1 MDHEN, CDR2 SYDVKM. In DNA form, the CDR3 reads TGTGCCAACAGTTTAAACAAATTAGGGAGTTACAATGAGCAGTTCTTC. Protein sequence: CANSLNKLGSYNEQFF.

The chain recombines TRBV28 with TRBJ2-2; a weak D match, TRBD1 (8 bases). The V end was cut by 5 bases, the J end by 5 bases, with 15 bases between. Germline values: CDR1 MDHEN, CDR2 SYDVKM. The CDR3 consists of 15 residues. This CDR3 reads CASSPGQGGTGELFF. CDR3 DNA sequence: TGTGCCAGCAGTCCCGGACAGGGAGGGACCGGGGAGCTGTTTTTT.

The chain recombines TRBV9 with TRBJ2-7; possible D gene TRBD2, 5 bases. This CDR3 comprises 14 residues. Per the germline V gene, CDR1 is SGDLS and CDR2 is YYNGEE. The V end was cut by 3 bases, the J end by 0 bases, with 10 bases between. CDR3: CASSADAGSYEQYF. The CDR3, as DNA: TGTGCCAGCAGCGCAGACGCGGGCTCCTACGAGCAGTACTTC.

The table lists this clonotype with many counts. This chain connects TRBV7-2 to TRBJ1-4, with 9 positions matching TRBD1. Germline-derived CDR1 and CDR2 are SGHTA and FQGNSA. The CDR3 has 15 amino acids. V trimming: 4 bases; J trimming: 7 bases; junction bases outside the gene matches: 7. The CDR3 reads CASSSPGTGSEKLFF. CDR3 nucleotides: TGTGCCAGCAGCTCCCCCGGGACAGGGAGTGAAAAACTGTTTTTT. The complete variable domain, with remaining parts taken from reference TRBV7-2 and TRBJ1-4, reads GAGVSQSPSNKVTEKGKDVELRCDPISGHTALYWYRQSLGQGLEFLIYFQGNSAPDKSGLPSDRFSAERTGGSVSTLTIQRTQQEDSAVYLCASSSPGTGSEKLFFGSGTQLSVL.

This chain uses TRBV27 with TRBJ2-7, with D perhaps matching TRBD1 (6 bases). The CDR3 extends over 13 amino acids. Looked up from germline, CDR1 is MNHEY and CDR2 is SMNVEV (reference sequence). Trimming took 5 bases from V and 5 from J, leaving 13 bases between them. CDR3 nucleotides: TGTGCCAGCAGTGCCCGACAGGACCACGAGCAGTACTTC. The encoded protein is CASSARQDHEQYF.

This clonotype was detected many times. The DNA of the CDR3 is TGTGCCAGCAGCCGACTAGCGGGAGGCTCCTACGAGCAGTACTTC. Translating it yields CASSRLAGGSYEQYF. This chain uses TRBV28 with TRBJ2-7; 13 bases fit TRBD2. The junction had 2 bases not matched to a gene; V was cut back by 6 bases and J by 0 bases. Germline CDR1 is MDHEN and CDR2 is SYDVKM. The CDR3 sequence is 15 residues long.

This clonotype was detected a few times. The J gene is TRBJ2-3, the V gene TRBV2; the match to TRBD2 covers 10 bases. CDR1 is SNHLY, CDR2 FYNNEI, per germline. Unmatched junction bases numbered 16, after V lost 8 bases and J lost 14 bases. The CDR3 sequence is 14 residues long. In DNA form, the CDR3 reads TGTGCCAGCCTAGAAGCGGGAGGGCTCTATTCCGCGTATTTT. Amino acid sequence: CASLEAGGLYSAYF.

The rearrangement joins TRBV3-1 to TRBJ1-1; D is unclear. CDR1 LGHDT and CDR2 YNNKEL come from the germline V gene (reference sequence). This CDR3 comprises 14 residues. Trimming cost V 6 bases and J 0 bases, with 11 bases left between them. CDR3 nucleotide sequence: TGTGCCAGCAGGATAGGGTCGATGAACACTGAAGCTTTCTTT. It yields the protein CASRIGSMNTEAFF.

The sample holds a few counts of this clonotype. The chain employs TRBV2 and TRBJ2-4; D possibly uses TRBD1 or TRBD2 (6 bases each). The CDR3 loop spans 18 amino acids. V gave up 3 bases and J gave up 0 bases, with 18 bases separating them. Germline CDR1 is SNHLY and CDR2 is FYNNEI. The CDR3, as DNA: TGTGCCAGCAGTGATTGGGGGGCCCGGCCGCTAGCCAAAAACATTCAGTACTTC. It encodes CASSDWGARPLAKNIQYF. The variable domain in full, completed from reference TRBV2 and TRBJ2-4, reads EPEVTQTPSHQVTQMGQEVILRCVPISNHLYFYWYRQILGQKVEFLVSFYNNEISEKSEIFDDQFSVERPDGSNFTLKIRSTKLEDSAMYFCASSDWGARPLAKNIQYFGAGTRLSVL.

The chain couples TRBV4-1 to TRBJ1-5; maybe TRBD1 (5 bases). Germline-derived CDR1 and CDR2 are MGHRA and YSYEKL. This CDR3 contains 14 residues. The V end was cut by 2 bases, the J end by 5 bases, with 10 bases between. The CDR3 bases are TGCGCCAGCAGCCAATATCTCAGGGATCAGCCCCAGCATTTT. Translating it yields CASSQYLRDQPQHF.

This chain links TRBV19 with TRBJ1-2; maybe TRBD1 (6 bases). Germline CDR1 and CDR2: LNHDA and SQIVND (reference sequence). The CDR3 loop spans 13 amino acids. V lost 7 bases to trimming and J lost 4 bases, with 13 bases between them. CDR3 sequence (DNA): TGTGCCAGTACTACGGGACAAATCTATGGCTACACCTTC. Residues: CASTTGQIYGYTF.

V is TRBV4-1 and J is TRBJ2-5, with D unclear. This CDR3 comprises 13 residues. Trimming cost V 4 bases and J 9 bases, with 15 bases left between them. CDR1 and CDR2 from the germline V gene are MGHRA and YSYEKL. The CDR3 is CASSLIQAAPQYF. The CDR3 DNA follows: TGCGCCAGCAGCCTCATCCAGGCTGCTCCCCAGTACTTC.

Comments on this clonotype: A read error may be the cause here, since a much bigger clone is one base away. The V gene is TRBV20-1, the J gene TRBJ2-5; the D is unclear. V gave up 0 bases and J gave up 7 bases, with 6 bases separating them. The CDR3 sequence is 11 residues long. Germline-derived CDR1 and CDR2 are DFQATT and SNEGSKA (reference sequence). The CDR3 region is CSARELATQYF. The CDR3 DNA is TGCAGTGCTAGAGAGCTGGCGACCCAGTACTTC.